The present entry profiles one T cell receptor (beta chain) with its context. What this receptor recognizes is not known. Base qualities are not at hand, and no much larger clone is one base apart. Collaborating institutions collected whole blood in K2EDTA tubes following their own protocols. For TCRbeta analysis, collaborators shipped samples in one of three forms: frozen whole blood, isolated PBMCs, or DNA extracted from either of those sample types. This specimen comes from a study of blood T cell repertoires in COVID-19 (dated by TCRdb to the early 2020s). With respect to the entire study: Collaborator samples came from the United States, Italy and Spain and covered acute and convalescent phases of COVID-19. The dataset comprised deeply sampled blood TCRbeta repertoires from subjects exposed to, actively infected with, or recovered from COVID-19. The samples were drawn from the first 160 participants of the ongoing ImmuneRACE study and from 1,254 subjects provided by 6 global collaborators. Nearly every sample came with metadata listing a de-identified subject ID, COVID-19 status, age in years and sex. HLA class I and class II types, where available, came from metadata supplied by the sample provider rather than from assay-based typing. A freely available public database, intended as a resource for researchers studying the immune response to SARS-CoV-2, is where the repertoires were released. The material from the prospective study consisted of cDNA or gDNA derived from T cells, B-cell-depleted T cells, or PBMCs. What the study reported, not specific to this receptor: The quantity of clinical and demographic metadata differed by source and by participant and was supplied without curation.

Ends trimmed: V by 4 bases, J by 5 bases; bases unmatched to a gene: 8. The CDR3 has 14 amino acids, counting the end cysteine and phenylalanine. The only DNA kept is the CDR3, 42 bases in frame from the first base. Reading the germline V gene gives CDR1 SGDLS and CDR2 YYNGEE. TCRbeta CDR3 regions were amplified from genomic DNA by means of the immunoSEQ Assay, a bias-controlled multiplex PCR. In the original analysis: The number of nucleated cells in each sample was estimated by amplification of reference gene primers within the assay. Sequence reads were collapsed and filtered to measure the absolute abundance of every unique TCRbeta CDR3 rearrangement. Productive Simpson clonality was computed per sample as the square root of Simpson's diversity index over productive rearrangements. TCRdb mirrors the immuneACCESS table, restricted to in-frame sequences. Some clones are absent from its copies; in checked studies, under half trace to an unresolved V gene, and the reason for the others is unknown. That table gives V, J and clone size, and the DNA gave D and trimming. For this sample the table gives approximately 390,000 clones, of which 90% were detected only once. The ten largest account for about 6.8% of the sample.

The sample taken for sequencing was peripheral blood. This sequence originates from a young man with active or convalescent COVID-19. The rearrangement joined TRBV9 to TRBJ1-1; 7 bases in the middle match TRBD1. The DNA sequence follows: TGTGCCAGCAGCCGGAAGACAGGGACTACTGAAGCTTTCTTT. Its protein product is CASSRKTGTTEAFF.